The 30 T cell receptor beta chains presented below share a single source sample, sequenced in a study of blood T cell repertoires in COVID-19 (dated by TCRdb to the early 2020s). The library was built by means of the immunoSEQ multiplex PCR assay. TCRdb mirrors the immuneACCESS table, restricted to in-frame sequences. Some clones are absent from its copies; in checked studies, under half trace to an unresolved V gene, and the reason for the others is unknown. Here the sample has around 230,000 clones; around 88% occur a single time. The ten largest make up approximately 2.5% of the sample. Sequencing was performed on PBMCs or T cells enriched from blood (not recorded which). Receptor source: a woman in her forties with acute COVID-19.

This chain joins TRBV18 and TRBJ2-5; D perhaps matches TRBD1 (5 bases). V was shortened by 6 bases and J by 5 bases, with 13 bases between the two germline ends. The CDR3 is made up of 13 amino acids. Germline V gives CDR1 KGHSH, CDR2 LQKENI. This CDR3 reads CASSRGHSETQYF. In nucleotides, the CDR3 is TGTGCCAGCTCCCGTGGACATTCGGAGACCCAGTACTTC.

This chain links TRBV7-9 with TRBJ2-5, with 13 bases fitting TRBD2. Germline CDR1 SEHNR, CDR2 FQNEAQ (reference sequence). The CDR3 sequence is 17 residues long. Unmatched junction bases numbered 6, after V lost 2 bases and J lost 3 bases. CDR3 loop: CASSLPLGLAGEETQYF. The CDR3 DNA sequence: TGTGCCAGCAGCTTACCCTTAGGACTAGCGGGAGAAGAGACCCAGTACTTC.

This clone was seen once. The rearrangement joins TRBV4-2 to TRBJ2-3; the D is unclear. Trimming left V 2 bases short and J 2 bases short, with 5 bases between. Germline V gene sequence: CDR1 LGHNA, CDR2 YNFKEQ. This CDR3 is built from 13 residues. DNA for the CDR3: TGTGCCAGCAGCCAACGAGTCACAGATACGCAGTATTTT. This encodes CASSQRVTDTQYF.

V is TRBV2 and J is TRBJ1-4, with a possible D match to TRBD1 (6 bases). V was pared by 4 bases and J by 5 bases, with 14 bases between. CDR1 and CDR2 from the germline V gene are SNHLY and FYNNEI. The CDR3 spans 15 residues. CDR3 nucleotide sequence: TGTGCCAGCAGTGGTGACAGGAGAAAAAATGAAAAACTGTTTTTT. Translated: CASSGDRRKNEKLFF.

On this clone itself: A junction boundary mismatches the germline segment, possibly from a read error. The V call is TRBV7-2, the J call TRBJ2-3; 11 bases are shared with TRBD2. This CDR3 is built from 13 residues. From germline, CDR1 is SGHTA and CDR2 FQGNSA. The CDR3 protein is CASSLLAGGGENF. Here the CDR3 DNA reads TGTGCCAGCAGCTTGCTAGCGGGGGGCGGCGAGAATTTT.

The J gene is TRBJ1-2, the V gene TRBV5-4, with a possible D match to TRBD1 (6 bases). Trimming removed 3 bases from V and 4 bases from J, with 16 bases in between. Germline V gives CDR1 SGHNT, CDR2 YYREEE (reference sequence). The CDR3 consists of 15 residues. For the CDR3, the DNA is TGTGCCAGCAGCTGGCCAGGGGACCTTTTCTATGGCTACACCTTC. It codes for CASSWPGDLFYGYTF.

The genes are TRBV30 and TRBJ1-6, with a tentative D call TRBD1 (6 bases). V was shortened by 2 bases and J by 8 bases, with 10 bases between the two germline ends. The CDR3 is 13 amino acids. Germline V gives CDR1 GTSNPN, CDR2 SVGIG (reference sequence). This CDR3 reads CAWSIQGDSPLHF. CDR3 bases: TGTGCCTGGAGTATACAGGGAGATTCACCCCTCCACTTT.

The V gene is TRBV7-6, the J gene TRBJ1-2, with 8 nucleotides matching TRBD1. There are 15 residues in the CDR3. Germline-derived CDR1 and CDR2 are SGHVS and FNYEAQ. V gave up 0 bases and J gave up 8 bases; unmatched junction bases: 8. The CDR3 sequence is CASSLAGTGFYGYTF. In DNA form, the CDR3 reads TGTGCCAGCAGCTTAGCAGGGACAGGTTTCTACGGCTACACCTTC.

The CDR3 region has the DNA TGTGCCAGCAGTACAACACCAACCGGGGAGCTGTTTTTT. Encoded protein: CASSTTPTGELFF. V and J are TRBV12-3 or TRBV12-4 and TRBJ2-2; D unresolved. The CDR3 consists of 13 residues. Trimming pared 5 bases from V and 5 bases from J, leaving 9 bases between.

This chain links TRBV3-1 (or the pseudogene TRBV3-2) with TRBJ2-1; 14 bases fit TRBD2. This CDR3 spans 18 amino acids. Germline V CDR1 and CDR2: LGHDT, YNNKEL (reference sequence). The trim removed 4 bases at V and 10 bases at J, leaving 15 bases unmatched. The CDR3 DNA is TGTGCCAGCAGCCCAGGGGCTTTGGGGACTAGCGGGAGTGGGGAGCAGTTCTTC. Its protein is CASSPGALGTSGSGEQFF.

The J gene is TRBJ1-6, the V gene TRBV5-1, with D perhaps TRBD1 (5 bases). Trimming left V 4 bases short and J 6 bases short, with 11 bases between. CDR1 and CDR2 from the germline V gene are SGHRS and YFSETQ. CDR3 length: 14 residues. The CDR3: CASSGLGGNSPLHF. The CDR3 DNA reads as TGCGCCAGCAGCGGGCTGGGGGGTAATTCACCCCTCCACTTT.

The chain links TRBV7-2 to TRBJ1-2; the D is unclear. Germline CDR1 is SGHTA and CDR2 is FQGNSA. The CDR3 has 14 amino acids. Deletions cut 1 base from V and 4 bases from J, with 10 bases between. The chain's CDR3 is CASSLGGQPYGYTF. DNA for the CDR3: TGTGCCAGCAGCTTAGGAGGGCAGCCCTATGGCTACACCTTC.

Comment on this clone: The same CDR3 also results from other DNA sequences found in this sample. The chain links TRBV29-1 to TRBJ2-6; D remains ambiguous. The CDR3 has 12 residues. Germline V CDR1 and CDR2: SQVTM, ANQGSEA. The V end lost 7 bases, the J end lost 0 bases, and 4 bases lay between the germline ends. CDR3 loop: CSARSGANVLTF. CDR3 in DNA: TGCAGCGCCCGCTCTGGGGCCAACGTCCTGACTTTC.

The chain uses TRBV6-2 or TRBV6-3 and TRBJ2-7; 8 bases are shared with TRBD1. Trimming removed 0 bases from V and 2 bases from J; junction bases left unmatched: 6. CDR1 and CDR2 from the germline V gene are MNHEY and SVGEGT. The CDR3 sequence is 16 residues long. The CDR3 reads CASSYSMIQGAYEQYV. Written as DNA, the CDR3 is TGTGCCAGCAGTTACTCGATGATACAGGGGGCCTACGAGCAGTACGTC.

The chain couples TRBV9 to TRBJ2-5; D possibly corresponds to TRBD1 (6 bases). V gave up 0 bases and J gave up 7 bases, with 19 bases separating them. The CDR3 has 16 amino acids. Per the germline V gene, CDR1 is SGDLS and CDR2 is YYNGEE. The CDR3 reads CASSVAVQGQGGTQYF. Written as DNA, the CDR3 is TGTGCCAGCAGCGTAGCTGTGCAGGGTCAAGGGGGGACCCAGTACTTC.

The genes are TRBV7-9 and TRBJ2-2, with 7 bases aligning to TRBD1. Germline CDR1 is SEHNR and CDR2 is FQNEAQ (reference sequence). This CDR3 region has 14 residues. V lost 5 bases, J lost 6 bases, and 6 bases stayed unmatched. The CDR3 is CASSTRDSAGELFF. Written as DNA, the CDR3 is TGTGCCAGCAGCACCCGGGACAGCGCCGGGGAGCTGTTTTTT. The full variable domain, its missing parts supplied by reference TRBV7-9 and TRBJ2-2, is DTGVSQNPRHKITKRGQNVTFRCDPISEHNRLYWYRQTLGQGPEFLTYFQNEAQLEKSRLLSDRFSAERPKGSFSTLEIQRTEQGDSAMYLCASSTRDSAGELFFGEGSRLTVL.

This clone came up a few times. This chain links TRBV25-1 with TRBJ1-5, with 8 bases lining up with TRBD1. The CDR3 spans 13 residues. In germline, CDR1 is MGHDK, CDR2 SYGVNS. With 6 bases clipped from V and 9 bases from J, the junction kept 7 bases outside the gene matches. This chain's CDR3 is CASSETGGRPQHF. The CDR3 DNA reads TGTGCCAGCAGCGAAACAGGGGGAAGGCCCCAGCATTTT.

This rearrangement joins TRBV5-1 to TRBJ1-2, with D hard to call. The CDR3 totals 12 residues. Germline V CDR1 and CDR2: SGHRS, YFSETQ. V dropped 1 base and J dropped 8 bases, with 9 bases sitting between them. CDR3 sequence reads: CASSLSREGYTF. CDR3 coding DNA: TGCGCCAGCAGCTTGTCGCGGGAGGGCTACACCTTC.

The chain recombines TRBV11-2 with TRBJ2-5; TRBD2 aligns across 9 bases. The CDR3 length is 15 residues. Per the germline V gene, CDR1 is SGHAT and CDR2 is FQNNGV. With 4 bases clipped from V and 2 bases from J, the junction kept 5 bases outside the gene matches. The DNA for the CDR3 is TGTGCCAGCAGCTCCGGACTAGCGCTTCAAGAGACCCAGTACTTC. Translated, it gives CASSSGLALQETQYF.

This clone was detected only once. The chain joins TRBV14 to TRBJ1-2; TRBD1 agrees at 10 bases. Unmatched junction bases numbered 7, after V lost 3 bases and J lost 3 bases. The CDR3 spans 16 residues. Germline V gene lookup returns CDR1 SGHDN and CDR2 FVKESK. The chain's CDR3 is CASSQLLTGGDYGYTF. The CDR3 region has the DNA TGTGCCAGCAGCCAGCTCCTGACAGGGGGCGACTATGGCTACACCTTC.

The chain recombines TRBV27 with TRBJ1-2; tentative D call: TRBD1 (5 bases). With 0 bases removed from V and 7 bases from J, the gap between germline ends came to 9 bases. CDR3 size: 13 residues. Germline loops: CDR1 MNHEY, CDR2 SMNVEV (reference sequence). In DNA, the CDR3 is TGTGCCAGCAGTTTATCGCGGGGGGGTGGCTACACCTTC. Protein: CASSLSRGGGYTF.

This chain links TRBV6-4 with TRBJ2-3, with D tentatively TRBD1 (5 bases). The CDR3 consists of 13 residues. Germline values: CDR1 MRHNA, CDR2 SNTAGT. V was shortened by 4 bases and J by 7 bases, with 12 bases between the two germline ends. The CDR3 region is CASSARAGNTQYF. CDR3 coding DNA: TGTGCCAGCAGTGCCAGGGCAGGCAATACGCAGTATTTT.

CDR3 in amino acids: CASSLDFETQYF. The DNA of the CDR3 is TGTGCCAGCAGCTTGGACTTTGAGACCCAGTACTTC. The chain uses TRBV7-9 and TRBJ2-5; D might be TRBD2 (5 bases). CDR1 and CDR2 (germline): SEHNR, FQNEAQ (reference sequence). V shed 3 bases and J shed 5 bases, with 7 bases lying between them. This CDR3 is built from 12 residues.

This chain connects TRBV21-1 to TRBJ2-3; the table's D call, TRBD1, has no DNA check behind it. TRBV21-1 represents a pseudogene. The CDR3 has 20 amino acids. This chain's CDR3 is CASSPWGRTVFFPPPDTQYF. The CDR3 coding sequence is TGTGCCAGCTCCCCTTGGGGTAGGACAGTATTTTTCCCCCCCCCAGATACGCAGTATTTT.

This clone was observed a few times. The chain uses TRBV28 and TRBJ1-4; D is ambiguous. With 3 bases removed from V and 4 bases from J, the gap between germline ends came to 12 bases. The CDR3 contains 15 residues. Germline-derived CDR1 and CDR2 are MDHEN and SYDVKM. The CDR3 nucleotides are TGTGCCAGCAGTTTTGAGGGAGGGTATAATGAAAAACTGTTTTTT. Residues: CASSFEGGYNEKLFF.

V gene TRBV28 combines with J gene TRBJ1-1; no definite D call. This CDR3 has 13 amino acids. Germline V gene data show CDR1 as MDHEN and CDR2 as SYDVKM. Trimming left V 2 bases short and J 4 bases short, with 8 bases between. The CDR3 reads CASSLLGGTEAFF. The DNA of the CDR3 is TGTGCCAGCAGTTTACTCGGCGGCACTGAAGCTTTCTTT.

The chain carries TRBV6-5 and TRBJ2-1, with D hard to call. This CDR3 contains 15 residues. V shed 2 bases and J shed 0 bases, with 8 bases lying between them. Germline V gene lookup returns CDR1 MNHEY and CDR2 SVGAGI. The CDR3 loop reads CASSYPSGSYNEQFF. The CDR3, as DNA: TGTGCCAGCAGTTACCCCTCGGGCTCCTACAATGAGCAGTTCTTC.

The chain combines TRBV14 with TRBJ2-1, with D unclear. With 4 bases removed from V and 12 bases from J, the gap between germline ends came to 19 bases. Germline assignment: CDR1 SGHDN and CDR2 FVKESK. This CDR3 has 14 amino acids. CDR3 nucleotide sequence: TGTGCCAGCAGCCCCCCCGGCAGGTTGGTGGGGCAGTTCTTC. Its translation is CASSPPGRLVGQFF. Using reference TRBV14 and TRBJ2-1 for the parts outside the CDR3, the full variable domain is EAGVTQFPSHSVIEKGQTVTLRCDPISGHDNLYWYRRVMGKEIKFLLHFVKESKQDESGMPNNRFLAERTGGTYSTLKVQPAELEDSGVYFCASSPPGRLVGQFFGPGTRLTVL.

This chain uses TRBV4-1 with TRBJ2-3; D remains unclear. The CDR3 has 14 residues. The germline gives CDR1 MGHRA, CDR2 YSYEKL. The V and J ends lost 0 bases and 6 bases respectively, with 10 bases between them. CDR3 in amino acids: CASSQDRVRDTQYF. For the CDR3, the DNA is TGCGCCAGCAGCCAAGATAGAGTCAGGGATACGCAGTATTTT.

V and J are TRBV7-2 and TRBJ1-2, with D unclear. Trimming left V 1 base short and J 5 bases short, with 8 bases between. Germline V gene data show CDR1 as SGHTA and CDR2 as FQGNSA. There are 13 residues in the CDR3. The DNA for the CDR3 is TGTGCCAGCAGCTTAGGCTCGAGTTATGGCTACACCTTC. Translated, it gives CASSLGSSYGYTF.